This T cell receptor beta chain was sequenced for a study of blood T cells in healthy people across ages. On this clonotype: Its specificity is not known.

Study-level results: The lack of PBMC sorting stopped any conclusive naive versus antigen-experienced comparison. It was the long-lived donors that had more naive CD4+ cells and higher diversity than aged donors.

Germline V gene data show CDR1 as LGHDT and CDR2 as YNNKEL (reference sequence). The CDR3 covers 19 residues. V was cut by 4 bases and J by 0 bases, with 23 bases left in between. A second PCR, run for roughly 7 to 12 cycles, used a sample-barcoded 5' primer plus a J-beta primer mix. TCRdb independently ran MiXCR on the 5' RACE reads; one entry per CDR3 protein. Among over 600,000 distinct CDR3 sequences listed, more than 50% were seen once. The chain links TRBV3-1 to TRBJ2-3; D is uncertain. The specimen sequenced was blood. The clonotype was recovered from a man aged 35 to 55 in good health. DNA of the CDR3: TGTGCCAGCAGCCTCCCGTTAGGCGTCGGTCCCCTCAGCACAGATACGCAGTATTTT. Translating it yields CASSLPLGVGPLSTDTQYF.